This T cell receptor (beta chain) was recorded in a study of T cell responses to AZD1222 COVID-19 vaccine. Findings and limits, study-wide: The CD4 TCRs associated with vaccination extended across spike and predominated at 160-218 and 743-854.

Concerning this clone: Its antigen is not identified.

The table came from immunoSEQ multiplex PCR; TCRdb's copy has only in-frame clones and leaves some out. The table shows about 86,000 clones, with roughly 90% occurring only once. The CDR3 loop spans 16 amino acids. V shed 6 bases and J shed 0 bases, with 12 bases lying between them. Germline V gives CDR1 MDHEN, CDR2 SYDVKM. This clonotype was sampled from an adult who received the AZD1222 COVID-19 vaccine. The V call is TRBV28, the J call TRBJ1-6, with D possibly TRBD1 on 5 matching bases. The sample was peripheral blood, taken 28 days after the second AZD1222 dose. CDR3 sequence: CASSPHRSSYNSPLHF. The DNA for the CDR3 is TGTGCCAGCAGCCCCCACAGGAGCTCCTATAATTCACCCCTCCACTTT.